Presented here are 27 T cell receptor beta chains from one specimen sequenced in a study of cytomegalovirus exposure and HLA in healthy donors (dated by TCRdb to 2017 to 2019). Libraries were made using the immunoSEQ multiplex PCR assay. For the multiplex PCR, a mixture combining 60 forward primers for TCR Vbeta segments and 13 reverse primers for TCR Jbeta segments was used. TCRdb carries this immuneACCESS record with in-frame sequences only. Its versions omit some clonotypes, under half of them owing to an unresolved V gene in the studies checked, with the rest unexplained. Present in this sample are about 160,000 clones, 60% to 80% of which were seen just once. The top ten clonotypes cover around 4.7% of the sample. Sample: PBMCs. The receptors here all came from a male donor in good health and CMV-seronegative.

Of note for this clone: The germline gene is not matched at one end of the junction; a read error may be the cause. V usage is TRBV27 and J usage is TRBJ2-1; 9 nucleotides align to TRBD2. Germline CDR1 and CDR2: MNHEY and SMNVEV (reference sequence). This CDR3 contains 15 residues. The CDR3 region is CASRLSGSSYNGQFF. The CDR3 region has the DNA TGTGCCAGCAGACTTAGCGGGAGTTCCTACAATGGGCAGTTCTTC.

The chain recombines TRBV11-2 with TRBJ1-3, with 8 nucleotides matching TRBD1. The CDR3 has 17 amino acids. Germline assignment: CDR1 SGHAT and CDR2 FQNNGV. The V segment lost 0 bases and the J segment 7 bases; nucleotides outside the gene matches: 11. CDR3 sequence (DNA): TGTGCCAGCAGCTTAGATCTTGTGGTGACAGGGGACAACACCATATATTTT. This translates into CASSLDLVVTGDNTIYF.

This clone was found a few times. This chain connects TRBV27 to TRBJ1-5; TRBD1 is a possible D gene (5 bases). Germline CDR1 and CDR2: MNHEY and SMNVEV (reference sequence). V lost 5 bases to trimming and J lost 0 bases, with 11 bases between them. This CDR3 has 15 residues. The CDR3 protein is CASSDRAFSNQPQHF. DNA for the CDR3: TGTGCCAGCAGTGACAGAGCTTTTAGCAATCAGCCCCAGCATTTT.

The chain links TRBV28 to TRBJ1-2, with 8 positions matching TRBD1. The V and J ends lost 9 bases and 3 bases, in that order; junction bases with no gene match: 12. The CDR3 is made up of 15 amino acids. The V gene's germline CDR1 is MDHEN and CDR2 SYDVKM. The CDR3 region is CASQGITGGYYGYTF. The CDR3 bases are TGTGCCAGTCAGGGGATTACAGGGGGATACTATGGCTACACCTTC.

This clone occurred a few times. V gene TRBV10-3 combines with J gene TRBJ2-3, with 10 bases identical to TRBD1. Trimming at V came to 6 bases and at J to 4 bases, leaving 7 bases not matched to a gene. CDR3 length: 15 residues. In germline, CDR1 is ENHRY, CDR2 SYGVKD. CDR3 coding DNA: TGTGCCATCAGAAACCCGGGACAGGGGTCAGATACGCAGTATTTT. This translates into CAIRNPGQGSDTQYF.

Notes on this clone: The junction differs from germline at one of its ends, possibly a read error. The rearrangement uses TRBV7-9 and TRBJ1-2; TRBD1 agrees at 11 bases. Looked up from germline, CDR1 is SEHNR and CDR2 is FQNEAQ (reference sequence). This CDR3 has 14 amino acids. CDR3 DNA: TGTTCCAGCAGCTCAACGGGACAGGGGGACGGCTACACCTTC. This codes for CSSSSTGQGDGYTF.

This chain joins TRBV6-5 and TRBJ1-4; 7 nucleotides agree with TRBD1. Losses at the gene ends were 6 bases for V and 3 bases for J; bases not matched to a gene: 7. Germline V gene data show CDR1 as MNHEY and CDR2 as SVGAGI. The CDR3 has 15 amino acids. The CDR3 loop reads CASSSPGTANEKLFF. The CDR3 DNA is TGTGCCAGCAGCTCCCCCGGGACAGCTAATGAAAAACTGTTTTTT.

The sample holds one count of this clone. This chain uses TRBV7-3 with TRBJ2-6, with D possibly matching TRBD1 (6 bases). Germline-derived CDR1 and CDR2 are SGHTA and FQGTGA. V lost 6 bases to trimming and J lost 3 bases, with 12 bases between them. CDR3 length: 15 amino acids. Here the CDR3 reads CASSWTAHGANVLTF. The DNA for the CDR3 is TGTGCCAGCAGTTGGACAGCACATGGGGCCAACGTCCTGACTTTC.

The rearrangement uses TRBV5-1 and TRBJ1-1, with 8 bases matching TRBD1. CDR3 length: 14 residues. V trimming: 4 bases; J trimming: 3 bases; junction bases outside the gene matches: 5. Germline V gene lookup returns CDR1 SGHRS and CDR2 YFSETQ. This CDR3 is CASSRGQGYTEAFF. CDR3 nucleotide sequence: TGCGCCAGCAGCCGAGGACAGGGTTACACTGAAGCTTTCTTT.

This clone was counted once. This chain links TRBV7-9 with TRBJ1-6, with TRBD1 matching 7 bases. The germline V gene encodes CDR1 SEHNR and CDR2 FQNEAQ (reference sequence). This CDR3 is built from 14 residues. Trimming at V came to 3 bases and at J to 10 bases, leaving 6 bases not matched to a gene. The CDR3 region is CASSLSTGQSPLHF. CDR3 DNA sequence: TGTGCCAGCAGCTTGTCGACAGGGCAATCACCCCTCCACTTT.

The chain carries TRBV4-1 and TRBJ2-7, with TRBD2 identical over 13 bases. CDR3 length: 17 residues. The junction had 10 bases not matched to a gene; V was cut back by 1 base and J by 7 bases. Germline assignment: CDR1 MGHRA and CDR2 YSYEKL. The CDR3 bases are TGCGCCAGCAGCCAAGGGGCGCGACTAGCGGGGGGATTGGAGCAGTACTTC. Its translation: CASSQGARLAGGLEQYF.

The rearrangement joins TRBV27 to TRBJ2-3; D perhaps matches TRBD1 (6 bases). CDR3 size: 14 residues. The ends were cut back, 8 bases at V and 2 bases at J, with 14 bases in the middle. Germline V lookup: CDR1 MNHEY, CDR2 SMNVEV (reference sequence). CDR3 bases: TGTGCCAGCCGGGACATGAGTTTCACAGATACGCAGTATTTT. As protein: CASRDMSFTDTQYF.

This chain joins TRBV10-3 and TRBJ2-5, with D perhaps TRBD1 (6 bases). The germline V gene has CDR1 ENHRY and CDR2 SYGVKD. The CDR3 has 14 amino acids. The V gene lost 4 bases and the J gene lost 1 base, with 10 bases spanning the gap. The CDR3 DNA follows: TGTGCCATCAGTGGACAGGAGCTCCAAGAGACCCAGTACTTC. It encodes CAISGQELQETQYF.

The rearrangement uses TRBV9 and TRBJ2-2; no reliable D call. Germline V gives CDR1 SGDLS, CDR2 YYNGEE. This CDR3 contains 16 residues. The V end lost 0 bases, the J end lost 2 bases, and 11 bases lay between the germline ends. The CDR3 region has the DNA TGTGCCAGCAGCGTAGGGGCTGCTACCAACACCGGGGAGCTGTTTTTT. This translates into CASSVGAATNTGELFF.

This chain uses TRBV18 with TRBJ2-7; 9 nucleotides line up with TRBD1. The germline V gene encodes CDR1 KGHSH and CDR2 LQKENI. Trimming took 4 bases from V and 5 from J; bases not matched to a gene: 6. The CDR3 contains 14 residues. The chain's CDR3 is CASSLNRGHDEQYF. CDR3 bases: TGTGCCAGCTCACTCAACAGGGGGCACGACGAGCAGTACTTC. Full variable domain (outside the CDR3, taken from reference TRBV18 and TRBJ2-7): NAGVMQNPRHLVRRRGQEARLRCSPMKGHSHVYWYRQLPEEGLKFMVYLQKENIIDESGMPKERFSAEFPKEGPSILRIQQVVRGDSAAYFCASSLNRGHDEQYFGPGTRLTVT.

The CDR3 spells CASQGDRAIYNEQFF. CDR3 DNA: TGCGCCAGTCAGGGGGACAGGGCGATTTACAATGAGCAGTTCTTC. This chain joins TRBV5-1 and TRBJ2-1; 9 nucleotides agree with TRBD1. CDR1 and CDR2 from the germline V gene are SGHRS and YFSETQ. J lost 4 bases, V lost 8 bases, and 10 bases had no gene match. The CDR3 sequence is 15 residues long.

A single count supports this clone. The genes are TRBV7-3 and TRBJ2-2, with TRBD1 as a possible D gene (5 bases). Germline V gives CDR1 SGHTA, CDR2 FQGTGA. Trimming removed 4 bases from V and 6 bases from J, with 9 bases in between. This CDR3 is built from 13 residues. The CDR3 region is CASSSTGPGELFF. CDR3 DNA: TGTGCCAGCAGCTCTACAGGCCCCGGGGAGCTGTTTTTT.

The genes are TRBV9 and TRBJ1-2; D remains ambiguous. The CDR3 runs 13 residues. V lost 2 bases and J lost 4, with 9 bases in between. CDR1 and CDR2 (germline): SGDLS, YYNGEE. The CDR3 here is CASSVAGAYGYTF. Here the CDR3 DNA reads TGTGCCAGCAGCGTGGCGGGAGCCTATGGCTACACCTTC. The complete variable domain, with remaining parts taken from reference TRBV9 and TRBJ1-2, reads DSGVTQTPKHLITATGQRVTLRCSPRSGDLSVYWYQQSLDQGLQFLIQYYNGEERAKGNILERFSAQQFPDLHSELNLSSLELGDSALYFCASSVAGAYGYTFGSGTRLTVV.

This sequence joins TRBV4-2 and TRBJ2-7; D not certain. This CDR3 region has 12 residues. Trimming shortened V by 5 bases and J by 7 bases, and 12 bases separated the two germline ends. Per germline, CDR1 LGHNA and CDR2 YNFKEQ. The CDR3 nucleotides are TGTGCCAGCAGCTCCGGCGGCGGAGAGCAGTACTTC. It codes for CASSSGGGEQYF.

The chain uses TRBV2 and TRBJ2-7, with TRBD2 identical over 9 bases. In germline, CDR1 is SNHLY, CDR2 FYNNEI. CDR3 size: 14 residues. With V trimmed by 4 bases and J by 4 bases, 5 bases remained unmatched. CDR3 loop: CASSGAGGRYEQYF. The DNA of the CDR3 is TGTGCCAGCAGTGGGGCGGGGGGGCGGTACGAGCAGTACTTC.

This rearrangement joins TRBV5-1 to TRBJ2-3; possibly TRBD2 for D (5 bases). Germline V CDR1 and CDR2: SGHRS, YFSETQ. CDR3 length: 16 amino acids. V lost 0 bases to trimming and J lost 2 bases, with 13 bases between them. The CDR3 nucleotides read TGCGCCAGCAGCTTGGGAGCGGTGGCGGCCACAGATACGCAGTATTTT. Translated, it gives CASSLGAVAATDTQYF.

V gene TRBV19 combines with J gene TRBJ1-5; TRBD1 is a possible D gene (5 bases). The CDR3 has 13 amino acids. CDR1 LNHDA and CDR2 SQIVND come from the germline V gene (reference sequence). The V end lost 3 bases, the J end lost 11 bases, and 14 bases lay between the germline ends. CDR3 in DNA: TGTGCCAGTAGTATGACAGCGCTTCTGGCCCAGCATTTT. Amino acid sequence: CASSMTALLAQHF.

In this sample, this clone turned up a few times. CDR3 sequence: CASSLSGVIEQFF. In DNA, the CDR3 is TGTGCCAGCAGTTTATCGGGCGTCATTGAGCAGTTCTTC. The chain employs TRBV27 and TRBJ2-1; D is unresolved. The CDR3 runs 13 residues. Germline assignment: CDR1 MNHEY and CDR2 SMNVEV (reference sequence). V lost 0 bases, J lost 9 bases, and 9 bases lay in between.

The chain combines TRBV10-3 with TRBJ2-7, with 8 bases that match TRBD2. This CDR3 spans 14 amino acids. J was trimmed by 7 bases and V by 3 bases; bases with no gene match: 8. Germline V CDR1 and CDR2: ENHRY, SYGVKD. CDR3: CAISDPGTRTEQYF. In DNA form, the CDR3 reads TGTGCCATCAGTGATCCCGGGACTAGAACTGAGCAGTACTTC.

This chain uses TRBV14 with TRBJ2-7; TRBD1 matches 8 bases. V trimming: 2 bases; J trimming: 13 bases; junction bases outside the gene matches: 10. This CDR3 comprises 13 residues. Germline CDR1 SGHDN, CDR2 FVKESK. Here the CDR3 DNA reads TGTGCCAGCAGCCAATTGGACAGGGATTCGCCCTACTTC. Amino acids: CASSQLDRDSPYF.

This chain uses TRBV7-9 with TRBJ1-5, with 9 nucleotides matching TRBD1. The CDR3 has 15 amino acids. The J segment lost 1 base and the V segment lost 5 bases, leaving 3 bases of the junction unmatched. Per the germline V gene, CDR1 is SEHNR and CDR2 is FQNEAQ (reference sequence). Written as DNA, the CDR3 is TGTGCCAGCAGCCCAACAGGGGGCAGCAATCAGCCCCAGCATTTT. Protein: CASSPTGGSNQPQHF. The whole variable domain, filled in from reference TRBV7-9 and TRBJ1-5, reads DTGVSQNPRHKITKRGQNVTFRCDPISEHNRLYWYRQTLGQGPEFLTYFQNEAQLEKSRLLSDRFSAERPKGSFSTLEIQRTEQGDSAMYLCASSPTGGSNQPQHFGDGTRLSIL.

In this sample, this clone turned up a few times. V usage is TRBV28 and J usage is TRBJ2-2; 8 bases map to TRBD1. V lost 2 bases and J lost 0; bases outside the gene matches: 11. The V gene's germline CDR1 is MDHEN and CDR2 SYDVKM. The CDR3 runs to 19 residues. As DNA, the CDR3 is TGTGCCAGCAGTTTACTTTTAATCCGGACAGGGTCGAACACCGGGGAGCTGTTTTTT. It is translated as CASSLLLIRTGSNTGELFF.